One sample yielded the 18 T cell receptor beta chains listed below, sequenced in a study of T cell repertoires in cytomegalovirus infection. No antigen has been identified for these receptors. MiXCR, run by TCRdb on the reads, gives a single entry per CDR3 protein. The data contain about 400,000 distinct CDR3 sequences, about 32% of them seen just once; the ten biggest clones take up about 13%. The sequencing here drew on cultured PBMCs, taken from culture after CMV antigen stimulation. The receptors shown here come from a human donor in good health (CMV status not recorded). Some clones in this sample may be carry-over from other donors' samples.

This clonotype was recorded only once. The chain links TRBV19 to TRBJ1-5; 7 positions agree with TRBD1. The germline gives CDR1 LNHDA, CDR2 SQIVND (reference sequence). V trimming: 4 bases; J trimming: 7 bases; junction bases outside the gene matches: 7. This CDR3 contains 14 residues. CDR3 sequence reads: CASSKTGVGQPQHF. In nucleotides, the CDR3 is TGTGCCAGTAGTAAAACAGGGGTTGGGCAGCCCCAGCATTTT.

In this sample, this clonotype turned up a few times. CDR3 residues: CASSIGDTQYF. CDR3 in DNA: TGTGCCAGCAGTATCGGAGATACGCAGTATTTT. This sequence joins TRBV7-2 and TRBJ2-3; unclear D gene. V lost 6 bases and J lost 5, with 6 bases in between. In germline, CDR1 is SGHTA, CDR2 FQGNSA. This CDR3 is built from 11 residues.

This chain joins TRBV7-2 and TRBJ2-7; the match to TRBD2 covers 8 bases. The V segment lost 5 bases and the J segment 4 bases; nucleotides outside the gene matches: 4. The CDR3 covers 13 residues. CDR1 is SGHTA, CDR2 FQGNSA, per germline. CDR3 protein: CASSKGLEYEQYF. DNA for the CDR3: TGTGCCAGCAGCAAGGGACTAGAGTACGAGCAGTACTTC.

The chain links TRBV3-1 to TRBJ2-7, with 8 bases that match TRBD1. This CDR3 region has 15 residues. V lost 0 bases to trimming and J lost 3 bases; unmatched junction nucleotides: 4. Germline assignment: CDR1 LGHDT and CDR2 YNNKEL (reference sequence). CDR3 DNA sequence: TGTGCCAGCAGCCAAGATTTTACAGGGGGCTACGAGCAGTACTTC. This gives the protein CASSQDFTGGYEQYF.

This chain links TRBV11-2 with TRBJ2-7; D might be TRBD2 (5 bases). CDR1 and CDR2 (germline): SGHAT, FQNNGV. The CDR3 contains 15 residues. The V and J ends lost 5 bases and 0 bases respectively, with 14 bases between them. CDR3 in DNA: TGTGCCAGCAGCCAACGGGGTGGCAGCTCCTACGAGCAGTACTTC. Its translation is CASSQRGGSSYEQYF.

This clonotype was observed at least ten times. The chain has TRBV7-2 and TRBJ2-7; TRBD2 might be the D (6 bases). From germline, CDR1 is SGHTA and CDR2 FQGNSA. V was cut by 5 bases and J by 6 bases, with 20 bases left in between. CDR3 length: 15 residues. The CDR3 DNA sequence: TGTGCCAGCAGCGTAGTTGCGGGACCTTCTTCCGAGCAGTACTTC. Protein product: CASSVVAGPSSEQYF.

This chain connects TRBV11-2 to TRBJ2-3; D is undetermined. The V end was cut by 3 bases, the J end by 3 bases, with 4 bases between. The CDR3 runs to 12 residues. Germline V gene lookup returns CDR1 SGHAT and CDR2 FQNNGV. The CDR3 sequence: CASSFQTDTQYF. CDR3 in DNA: TGTGCCAGCAGCTTTCAGACAGATACGCAGTATTTT.

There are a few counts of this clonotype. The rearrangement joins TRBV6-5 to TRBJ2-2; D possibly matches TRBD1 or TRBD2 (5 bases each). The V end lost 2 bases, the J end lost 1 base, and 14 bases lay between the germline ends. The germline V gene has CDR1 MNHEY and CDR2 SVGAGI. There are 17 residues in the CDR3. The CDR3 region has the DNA TGTGCCAGCAGTTACGGTGGGGGACCAGTGAACACCGGGGAGCTGTTTTTT. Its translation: CASSYGGGPVNTGELFF.

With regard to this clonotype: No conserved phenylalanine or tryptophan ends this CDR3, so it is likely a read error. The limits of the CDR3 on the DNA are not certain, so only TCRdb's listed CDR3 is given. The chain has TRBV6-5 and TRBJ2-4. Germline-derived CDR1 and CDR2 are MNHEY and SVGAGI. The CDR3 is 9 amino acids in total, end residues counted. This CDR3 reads CASSYSSGL.

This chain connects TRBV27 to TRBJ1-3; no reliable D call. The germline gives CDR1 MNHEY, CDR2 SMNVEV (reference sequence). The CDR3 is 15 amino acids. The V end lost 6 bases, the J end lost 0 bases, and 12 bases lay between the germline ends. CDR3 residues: CASRGRNFSGNTIYF. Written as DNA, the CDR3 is TGTGCCAGCAGGGGCAGGAATTTCTCTGGAAACACCATATATTTT.

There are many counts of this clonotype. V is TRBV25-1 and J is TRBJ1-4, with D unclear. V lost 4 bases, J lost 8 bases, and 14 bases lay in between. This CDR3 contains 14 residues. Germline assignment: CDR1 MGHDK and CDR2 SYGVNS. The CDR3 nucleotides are TGTGCCAGCAGTGCCCGTGTAGGTTTCGAAAAACTGTTTTTT. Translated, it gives CASSARVGFEKLFF.

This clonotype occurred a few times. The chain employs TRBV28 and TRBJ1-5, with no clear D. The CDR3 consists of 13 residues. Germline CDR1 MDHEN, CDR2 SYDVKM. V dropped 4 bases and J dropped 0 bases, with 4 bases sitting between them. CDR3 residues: CASSSYSNQPQHF. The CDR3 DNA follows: TGTGCCAGCAGTTCCTATAGCAATCAGCCCCAGCATTTT.

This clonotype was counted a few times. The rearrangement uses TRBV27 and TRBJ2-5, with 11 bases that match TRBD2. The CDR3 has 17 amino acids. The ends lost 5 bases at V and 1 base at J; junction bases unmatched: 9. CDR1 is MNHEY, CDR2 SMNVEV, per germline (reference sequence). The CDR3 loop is CASSPRTSGRFQETQYF. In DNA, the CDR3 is TGTGCCAGCAGTCCTCGGACTAGCGGGCGATTCCAAGAGACCCAGTACTTC.

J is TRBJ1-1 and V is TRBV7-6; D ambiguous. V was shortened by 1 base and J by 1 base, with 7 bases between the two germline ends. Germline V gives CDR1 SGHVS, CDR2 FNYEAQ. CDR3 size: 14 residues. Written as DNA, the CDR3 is TGTGCCAGCAGCTTAGACCTAGGGAACACTGAAGCTTTCTTT. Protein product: CASSLDLGNTEAFF.

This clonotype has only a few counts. The CDR3 DNA reads TGTGCCAGCAGTTTTACACAGGGGGCCGAACGACAGTTCTTC. Amino acids: CASSFTQGAERQFF. The chain recombines TRBV27 with TRBJ2-1, with 9 bases fitting TRBD1. Germline-derived CDR1 and CDR2 are MNHEY and SMNVEV (reference sequence). This CDR3 comprises 14 residues. Germline trimming cut 3 bases from V and 13 bases from J; bases unmatched to any gene: 10.

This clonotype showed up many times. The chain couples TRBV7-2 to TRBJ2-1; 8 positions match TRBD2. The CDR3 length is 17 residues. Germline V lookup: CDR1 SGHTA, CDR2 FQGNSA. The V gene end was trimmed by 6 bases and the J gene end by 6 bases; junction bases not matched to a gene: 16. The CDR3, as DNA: TGTGCCAGCAGTTCCCAGTTCGGCGGGAGGAGGGTCAATGAGCAGTTCTTC. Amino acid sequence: CASSSQFGGRRVNEQFF. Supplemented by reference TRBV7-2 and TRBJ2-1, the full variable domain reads GAGVSQSPSNKVTEKGKDVELRCDPISGHTALYWYRQSLGQGLEFLIYFQGNSAPDKSGLPSDRFSAERTGGSVSTLTIQRTQQEDSAVYLCASSSQFGGRRVNEQFFGPGTRLTVL.

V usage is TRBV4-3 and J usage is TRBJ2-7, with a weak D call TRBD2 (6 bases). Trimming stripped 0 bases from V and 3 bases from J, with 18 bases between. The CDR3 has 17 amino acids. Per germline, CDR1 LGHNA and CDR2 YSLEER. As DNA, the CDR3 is TGCGCCAGCAGCCAAGACCCGCCTGGAGGGCTCCTCTACGAGCAGTACTTC. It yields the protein CASSQDPPGGLLYEQYF.

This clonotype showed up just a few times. CDR3 nucleotide sequence: TGTGCCAGCAGCTTCGCGGGCGCAGATACGCAGTATTTT. This encodes CASSFAGADTQYF. The chain links TRBV5-6 to TRBJ2-3; possibly TRBD2 for D (5 bases). There are 13 residues in the CDR3. Per the germline V gene, CDR1 is SGHDT and CDR2 is YYEEEE. The V gene lost 2 bases and the J gene lost 4 bases, with 8 bases spanning the gap. The entire variable domain, with the rest obtained from reference TRBV5-6 and TRBJ2-3, is as follows: DAGVTQSPTHLIKTRGQQVTLRCSPKSGHDTVSWYQQALGQGPQFIFQYYEEEERQRGNFPDRFSGHQFPNYSSELNVNALLLGDSALYLCASSFAGADTQYFGPGTRLTVL.